A selection of T cell receptor beta chains follows, all from one sample in a study of T-cell memory formation after mild COVID-19. TCRdb redid the calling of the 5' RACE reads with MiXCR, one entry per CDR3 protein. The repertoire has about 440,000 distinct CDR3 sequences, about 20% of them found once; the top ten carry about 8.1%. Sequencing was carried out using PBMCs or a T cell subset sorted from them (not recorded which). The receptors here all came from an adult woman who had mild COVID-19 (a few samples of this study predate the infection). Cell type and time point are not known. The CDR3 runs from the conserved cysteine through the conserved F or W. The D gene is left open where the match is weak. Some rows mark clone size as missing; the rest say once, few, many or name a class of expanded clone.

>TRBJ2-7|-|TRBV25-1|-|12
CATPRGAYEQCF
TGTGCCACCCCCCGCGGAGCCTACGAGCAGTGCTTC
>TRBJ2-5|few|TRBV9|-|16
CASSPGAFEAAETQYF
TGTGCCAGCAGCCCCGGGGCATTCGAGGCTGCGGAGACCCAGTACTTC
>TRBJ1-2|-|TRBV19|-|13
CASSIEGFYGYTF
TGTGCCAGTAGTATTGAGGGGTTCTATGGATACACCTTC
>TRBJ1-1|few|TRBV7-9|-|12
CASTWGSYEAFF
TGTGCCAGCACCTGGGGCAGCTATGAAGCTTTCTTT
>TRBJ1-4|-|TRBV18|TRBD1|14
CASSPEQGHEKLFF
TGTGCCAGCTCACCAGAACAGGGGCATGAAAAACTGTTTTTT
>TRBJ2-5|-|TRBV12-3/TRBV12-4|-|13
CASSSTRGETQYF
TGTGCCAGCAGTTCCACGAGGGGAGAGACCCAGTACTTC
>TRBJ2-7|-|TRBV7-9|-|14
CASSLVIVPYEQYF
TGTGCCAGCAGCTTAGTTATAGTCCCCTACGAGCAGTACTTC
>TRBJ2-2|few|TRBV20-1|-|15
CSARALGANTGELFF
TGCAGTGCTAGAGCTCTAGGCGCGAACACCGGGGAGCTGTTTTTT
>TRBJ2-3|few|TRBV4-2|-|14
CASSGGRGTDTQYF
TGTGCCAGCAGCGGGGGGAGAGGCACAGATACGCAGTATTTT
>TRBJ2-1|few|TRBV5-1|-|17
CASSLAGPGLSYNEQFF
TGCGCCAGCAGCTTGGCGGGTCCCGGACTCTCCTACAATGAGCAGTTCTTC
>TRBJ2-1|-|TRBV12-5|-|13
CASGLAHRNEQFF
TGTGCTAGTGGTTTGGCCCACCGGAATGAGCAGTTCTTC
>TRBJ1-1|few|TRBV7-8|-|15
CASSLVESPGTEAFF
TGTGCCAGCAGCTTAGTAGAATCTCCGGGCACTGAAGCTTTCTTT